One and the same sample provided the 4 T cell receptor beta chains below, sequenced in a study of T cell repertoires in cytomegalovirus infection. TCRdb re-called the reads with MiXCR, one entry per CDR3 protein. The table records approximately 110,000 distinct CDR3 sequences, 30% of them present only once. No antigen has been identified for these receptors. The sample here was CD8+ T cells from cultured PBMCs, taken from culture after CMV antigen stimulation. The receptors originated from a human donor in good health (CMV status not recorded). Some clones in this sample may be carry-over from other donors' samples.

V and J are TRBV27 and TRBJ1-1; no clear D gene. Between the trimmed V and J ends, which lost 3 bases and 4 bases, there was a span of 12 bases. CDR3 length: 14 amino acids. CDR1 and CDR2 from the germline V gene are MNHEY and SMNVEV (reference sequence). This chain's CDR3 is CASSFGRYSTEAFF. The CDR3 DNA is TGTGCCAGCAGTTTCGGCAGGTATTCCACTGAAGCTTTCTTT.

CDR3 DNA: TGCAGTGCTAGAGATCCAGTCCGGGGGAGCCCGCAGTATTTT. Residues: CSARDPVRGSPQYF. The rearrangement links TRBV20-1 to TRBJ2-3; TRBD2 is a possible D gene (6 bases). Trimming took off 0 bases at V and 10 bases at J, with 17 bases between the two ends. This CDR3 spans 14 amino acids. Looked up from germline, CDR1 is DFQATT and CDR2 is SNEGSKA (reference sequence).

This clonotype was detected a few times. The rearrangement links TRBV27 to TRBJ1-4; the D is unclear. The V end was cut by 4 bases, the J end by 3 bases, with 9 bases between. In germline, CDR1 is MNHEY, CDR2 SMNVEV (reference sequence). The CDR3 has 14 amino acids. CDR3 loop: CASSSDDSNEKLFF. The CDR3 DNA sequence: TGTGCCAGCAGTTCGGACGACTCTAATGAAAAACTGTTTTTT.

This clonotype came up a few times. V usage is TRBV7-9 and J usage is TRBJ1-1; 8 positions match TRBD1. Germline V gene sequence: CDR1 SEHNR, CDR2 FQNEAQ (reference sequence). J lost 4 bases, V lost 0 bases, and 4 bases had no gene match. The CDR3 covers 15 residues. CDR3 sequence (DNA): TGTGCCAGCAGCTTAGCGGCAGGGGGCCGCACTGAAGCTTTCTTT. Residues: CASSLAAGGRTEAFF. The full variable domain, with the rest looked up from reference TRBV7-9 and TRBJ1-1, is DTGVSQNPRHKITKRGQNVTFRCDPISEHNRLYWYRQTLGQGPEFLTYFQNEAQLEKSRLLSDRFSAERPKGSFSTLEIQRTEQGDSAMYLCASSLAAGGRTEAFFGQGTRLTVV.